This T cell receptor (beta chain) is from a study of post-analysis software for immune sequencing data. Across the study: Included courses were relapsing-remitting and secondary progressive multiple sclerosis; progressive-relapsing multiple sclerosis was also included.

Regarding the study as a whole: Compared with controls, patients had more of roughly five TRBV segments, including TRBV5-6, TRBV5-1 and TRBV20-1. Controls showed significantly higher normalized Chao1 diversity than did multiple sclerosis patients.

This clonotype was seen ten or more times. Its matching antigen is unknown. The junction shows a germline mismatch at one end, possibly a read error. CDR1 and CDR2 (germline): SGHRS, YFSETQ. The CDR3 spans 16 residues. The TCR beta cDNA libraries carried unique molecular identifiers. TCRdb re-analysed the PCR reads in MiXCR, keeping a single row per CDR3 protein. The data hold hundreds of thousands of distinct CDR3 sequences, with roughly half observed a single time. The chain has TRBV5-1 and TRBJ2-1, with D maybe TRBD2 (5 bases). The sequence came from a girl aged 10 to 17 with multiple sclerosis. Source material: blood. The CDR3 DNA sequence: TGTGCCAGCAGCTTAGGCGGGTTAAGCTCCTACAATGAGCAGTTCTTC. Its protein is CASSLGGLSSYNEQFF.